The 8 T cell receptor beta chains in this list originate from one sample, sequenced in a study of T cells after yellow fever vaccination. TCRdb re-derived calls from the 5' RACE reads in MiXCR, one entry per CDR3 protein. The repertoire holds over 20,000 distinct CDR3 sequences, with 4.5% to 6% as singletons. Sequenced here: PBMCs, either bulk or a sorted T-cell subset (CD4+, CD8+, memory, or dextramer-sorted; not recorded which), sampled 15 days after the yellow fever booster vaccination. Receptors originate from a man aged 30 to 39 who received the YFV17D yellow fever vaccine.

This clonotype appeared many times. J is TRBJ2-1 and V is TRBV6-2 or TRBV6-3; D ambiguous. The V end was cut by 6 bases, the J end by 4 bases, with 7 bases between. Per the germline V gene, CDR1 is MNHEY and CDR2 is SVGEGT. This CDR3 has 12 amino acids. The CDR3 DNA follows: TGTGCCAGCAGCTCAAGATACAATGAGCAGTTCTTC. It translates to CASSSRYNEQFF.

This clonotype was seen ten or more times. The chain couples TRBV5-4 to TRBJ2-6; D assignment may be TRBD1 or TRBD2 (5 bases each). From germline, CDR1 is SGHNT and CDR2 YYREEE (reference sequence). V was pared by 5 bases and J by 0 bases, with 15 bases between. CDR3 size: 17 residues. Here the CDR3 DNA reads TGTGCCAGCAGTTTTGGGGGTCGGAGCTCTGGGGCCAACGTCCTGACTTTC. Translated: CASSFGGRSSGANVLTF.

Relative to its sample, this clonotype is medium-sized. V gene TRBV15 combines with J gene TRBJ2-7; D gene ambiguous. Germline CDR1 LNHNV, CDR2 YYDKDF (reference sequence). Trimming shortened V by 3 bases and J by 2 bases, and 8 bases separated the two germline ends. This CDR3 is built from 13 residues. CDR3 region: CATSSERTYEQYF. Written as DNA, the CDR3 is TGTGCCACCAGCAGTGAGCGAACCTACGAGCAGTACTTC.

This clonotype was counted ten times or more. The chain is built from TRBV20-1 and TRBJ2-5; weak D call: TRBD2 (6 bases). Germline CDR1 reads DFQATT; CDR2 reads SNEGSKA (reference sequence). The germline V and J ends were trimmed by 5 bases and 4 bases, with 8 bases remaining between them. This CDR3 is built from 11 residues. CDR3 in amino acids: CSAVGGETQYF. CDR3 bases: TGCAGTGCTGTGGGGGGAGAGACCCAGTACTTC.

The rearrangement joins TRBV19 to TRBJ2-3, with a possible D match to TRBD2 (6 bases). The CDR3 is 15 residues long. Trimming left V 6 bases short and J 1 base short, with 14 bases between. Germline V gene sequence: CDR1 LNHDA, CDR2 SQIVND (reference sequence). CDR3 sequence: CASSSSGSRTDTQYF. The CDR3, as DNA: TGTGCCAGTAGCAGTAGCGGATCGCGCACAGATACGCAGTATTTT. The full variable domain, completed using reference TRBV19 and TRBJ2-3, is DGGITQSPKYLFRKEGQNVTLSCEQNLNHDAMYWYRQDPGQGLRLIYYSQIVNDFQKGDIAEGYSVSREKKESFPLTVTSAQKNPTAFYLCASSSSGSRTDTQYFGPGTRLTVL.

This clonotype was seen many times. This chain joins TRBV5-1 and TRBJ2-3; no definite D call. CDR1 and CDR2 from the germline V gene are SGHRS and YFSETQ. V lost 1 base and J 2 bases, leaving 5 bases between the germline ends. The CDR3 sequence is 13 residues long. CDR3 region: CASSLRATDTQYF. The CDR3 DNA sequence: TGCGCCAGCAGCTTGAGGGCCACAGATACGCAGTATTTT.

The sample holds many counts of this clonotype. The V gene is TRBV20-1, the J gene TRBJ2-1, with a tentative D call TRBD1 (7 bases). Trimming cost V 5 bases and J 2 bases, with 13 bases left between them. Germline V lookup: CDR1 DFQATT, CDR2 SNEGSKA (reference sequence). The CDR3 consists of 14 residues. The CDR3 region is CSAARGAAYNEQFF. The CDR3 DNA reads TGCAGTGCTGCCAGGGGGGCCGCCTACAATGAGCAGTTCTTC.

This clonotype was counted only a few times. This chain joins TRBV5-4 and TRBJ2-5, with no clear D. This CDR3 is 14 amino acids long. Deletions cut 2 bases from V and 3 bases from J, with 11 bases between. CDR1 is SGHNT, CDR2 YYREEE, per germline (reference sequence). The CDR3 loop is CASSFGSEKETQYF. The CDR3 region has the DNA TGTGCCAGCAGCTTTGGATCGGAGAAAGAGACCCAGTACTTC.